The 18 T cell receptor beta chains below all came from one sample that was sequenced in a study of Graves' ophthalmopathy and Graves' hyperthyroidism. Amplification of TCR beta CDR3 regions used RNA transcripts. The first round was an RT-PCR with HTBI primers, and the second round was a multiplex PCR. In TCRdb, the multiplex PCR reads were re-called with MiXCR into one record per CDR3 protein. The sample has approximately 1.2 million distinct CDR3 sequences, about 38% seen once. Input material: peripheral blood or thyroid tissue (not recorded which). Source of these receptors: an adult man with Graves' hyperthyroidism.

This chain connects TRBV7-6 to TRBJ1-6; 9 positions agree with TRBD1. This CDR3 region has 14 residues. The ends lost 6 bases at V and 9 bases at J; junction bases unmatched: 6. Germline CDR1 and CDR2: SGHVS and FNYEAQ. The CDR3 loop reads CASSSGQGFSPLHF. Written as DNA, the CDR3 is TGTGCCAGCAGTTCAGGACAGGGGTTTTCACCCCTCCACTTT.

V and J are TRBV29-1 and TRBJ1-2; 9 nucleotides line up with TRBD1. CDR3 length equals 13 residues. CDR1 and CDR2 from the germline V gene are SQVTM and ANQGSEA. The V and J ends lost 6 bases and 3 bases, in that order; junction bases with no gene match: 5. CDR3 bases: TGCAGCGTGACAGGGGGGTCGGACTATGGCTACACCTTC. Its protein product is CSVTGGSDYGYTF.

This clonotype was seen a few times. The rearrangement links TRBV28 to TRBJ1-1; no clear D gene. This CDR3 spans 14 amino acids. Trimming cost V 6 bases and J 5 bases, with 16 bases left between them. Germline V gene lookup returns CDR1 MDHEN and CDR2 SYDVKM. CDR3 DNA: TGTGCCAGCAGCCCTGTAGGGTATGGAACTGAAGCTTTCTTT. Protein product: CASSPVGYGTEAFF.

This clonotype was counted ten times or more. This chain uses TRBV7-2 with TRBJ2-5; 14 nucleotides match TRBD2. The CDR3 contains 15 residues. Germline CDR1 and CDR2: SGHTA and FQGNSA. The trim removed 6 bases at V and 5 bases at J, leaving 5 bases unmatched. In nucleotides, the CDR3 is TGTGCCAGCAGGGGACTAGCGGGAGTCGGGGAGACCCAGTACTTC. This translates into CASRGLAGVGETQYF. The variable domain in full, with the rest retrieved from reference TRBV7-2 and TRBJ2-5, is GAGVSQSPSNKVTEKGKDVELRCDPISGHTALYWYRQSLGQGLEFLIYFQGNSAPDKSGLPSDRFSAERTGGSVSTLTIQRTQQEDSAVYLCASRGLAGVGETQYFGPGTRLLVL.

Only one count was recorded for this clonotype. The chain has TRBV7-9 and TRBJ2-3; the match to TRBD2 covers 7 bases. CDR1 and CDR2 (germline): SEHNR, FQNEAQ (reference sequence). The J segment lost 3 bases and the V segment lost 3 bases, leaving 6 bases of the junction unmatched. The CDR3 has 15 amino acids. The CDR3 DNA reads TGTGCCAGCAGCTTGGGCGGGAGCTATACAGATACGCAGTATTTT. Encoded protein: CASSLGGSYTDTQYF.

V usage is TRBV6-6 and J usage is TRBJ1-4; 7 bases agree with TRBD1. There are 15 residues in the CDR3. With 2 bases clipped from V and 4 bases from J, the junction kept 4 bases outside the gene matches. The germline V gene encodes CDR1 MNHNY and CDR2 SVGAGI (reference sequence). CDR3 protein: CASSYGTAINEKLFF. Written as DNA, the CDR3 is TGTGCCAGCAGTTACGGGACAGCCATTAATGAAAAACTGTTTTTT.

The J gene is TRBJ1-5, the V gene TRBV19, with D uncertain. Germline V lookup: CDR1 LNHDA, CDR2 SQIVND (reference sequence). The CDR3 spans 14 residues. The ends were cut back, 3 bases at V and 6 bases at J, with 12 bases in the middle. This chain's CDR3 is CASSIPSGFQPQHF. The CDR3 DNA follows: TGTGCCAGTAGTATCCCCTCGGGCTTTCAGCCCCAGCATTTT.

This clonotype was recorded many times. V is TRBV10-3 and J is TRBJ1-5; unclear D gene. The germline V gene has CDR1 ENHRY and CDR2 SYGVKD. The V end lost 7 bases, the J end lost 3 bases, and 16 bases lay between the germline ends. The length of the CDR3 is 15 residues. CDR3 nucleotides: TGTGCCATCAAACCTAATGCGGGTACCAATCAGCCCCAGCATTTT. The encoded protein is CAIKPNAGTNQPQHF.

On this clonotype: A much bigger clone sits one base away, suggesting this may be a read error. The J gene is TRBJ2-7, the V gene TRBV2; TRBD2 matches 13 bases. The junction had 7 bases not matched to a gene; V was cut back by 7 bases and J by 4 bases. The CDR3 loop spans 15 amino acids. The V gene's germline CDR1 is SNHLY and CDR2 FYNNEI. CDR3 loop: CASMATSGRRYEQYF. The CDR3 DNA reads TGTGCCAGCATGGCGACTAGCGGGAGGCGGTACGAGCAGTACTTC. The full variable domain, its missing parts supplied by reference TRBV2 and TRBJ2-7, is EPEVTQTPSHQVTQMGQEVILRCVPISNHLYFYWYRQILGQKVEFLVSFYNNEISEKSEIFDDQFSVERPDGSNFTLKIRSTKLEDSAMYFCASMATSGRRYEQYFGPGTRLTVT.

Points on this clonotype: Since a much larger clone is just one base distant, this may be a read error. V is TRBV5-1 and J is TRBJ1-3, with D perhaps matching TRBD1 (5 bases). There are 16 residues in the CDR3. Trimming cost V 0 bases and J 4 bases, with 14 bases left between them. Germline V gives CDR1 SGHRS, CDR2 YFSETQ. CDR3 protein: CASSLAAWGFGNTIYF. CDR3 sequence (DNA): TGCGCCAGCAGCTTGGCCGCATGGGGCTTCGGAAACACCATATATTTT.

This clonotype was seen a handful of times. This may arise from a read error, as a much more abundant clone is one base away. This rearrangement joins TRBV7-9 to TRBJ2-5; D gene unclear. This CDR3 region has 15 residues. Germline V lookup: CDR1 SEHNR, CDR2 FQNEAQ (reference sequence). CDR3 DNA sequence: TGTACCAGCAGCTCACTGGACGCTTCCCAAGAGACCCAGTACTTC. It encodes CTSSSLDASQETQYF.

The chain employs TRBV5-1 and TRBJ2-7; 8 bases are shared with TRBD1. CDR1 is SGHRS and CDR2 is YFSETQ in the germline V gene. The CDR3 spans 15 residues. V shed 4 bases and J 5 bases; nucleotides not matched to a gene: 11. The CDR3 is CASSQRTGTGNEQYF. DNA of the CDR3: TGCGCCAGCAGCCAAAGGACAGGGACCGGCAACGAGCAGTACTTC.

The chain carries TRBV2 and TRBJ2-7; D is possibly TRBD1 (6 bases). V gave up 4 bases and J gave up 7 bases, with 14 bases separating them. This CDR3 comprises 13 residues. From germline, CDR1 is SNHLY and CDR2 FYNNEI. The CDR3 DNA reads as TGTGCCAGCAGTGGGGGGACAAACAAGGAGCAGTACTTC. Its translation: CASSGGTNKEQYF.

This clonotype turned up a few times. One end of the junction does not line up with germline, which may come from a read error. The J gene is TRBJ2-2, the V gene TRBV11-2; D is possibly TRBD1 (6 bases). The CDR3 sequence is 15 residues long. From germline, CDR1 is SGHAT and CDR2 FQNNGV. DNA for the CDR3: TGTGCCAGCAGCCGGCAGGGGATGAACACCGGGGAGCCGTTTTTT. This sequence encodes CASSRQGMNTGEPFF.

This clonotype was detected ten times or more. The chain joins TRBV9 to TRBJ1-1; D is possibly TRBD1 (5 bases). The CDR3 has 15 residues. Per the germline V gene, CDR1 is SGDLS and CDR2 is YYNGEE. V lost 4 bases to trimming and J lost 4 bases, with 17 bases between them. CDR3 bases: TGTGCCAGCAGCAAGGACGGGGCCTCCGGCACTGAAGCTTTCTTT. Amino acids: CASSKDGASGTEAFF.

CDR3 in DNA: TGCGCCAGCAGCCATCCTGGCAAGGGGCCCTCCTACGAGCAGTACTTC. Translated, it gives CASSHPGKGPSYEQYF. J is TRBJ2-7 and V is TRBV4-1; the D gene is possibly TRBD1 (5 bases). V lost 3 bases and J lost 0, with 15 bases in between. The CDR3 is made up of 16 amino acids. CDR1 and CDR2 (germline): MGHRA, YSYEKL.

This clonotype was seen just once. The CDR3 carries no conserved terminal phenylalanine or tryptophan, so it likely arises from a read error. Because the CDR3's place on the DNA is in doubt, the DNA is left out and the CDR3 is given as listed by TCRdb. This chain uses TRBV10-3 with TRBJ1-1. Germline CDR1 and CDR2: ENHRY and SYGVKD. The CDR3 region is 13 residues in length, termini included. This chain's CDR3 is CAISESLGAAANY.

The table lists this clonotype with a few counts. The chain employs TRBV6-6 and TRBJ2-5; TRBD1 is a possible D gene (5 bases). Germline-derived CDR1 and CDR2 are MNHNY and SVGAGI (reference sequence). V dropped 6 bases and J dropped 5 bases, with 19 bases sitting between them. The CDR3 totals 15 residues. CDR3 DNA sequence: TGTGCCAGCAGCCCCCGCAAGGCAGGGCGGGAGACCCAGTACTTC. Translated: CASSPRKAGRETQYF.